These T cell receptor beta chains were read from a single sample in a study of memory B cells and T cells in multiple sclerosis. Only in-frame clones appear in the TCRdb table, and some are missing; sequencing was by immunoSEQ multiplex PCR. The sample shows some 7,900 clones, around 58% of them seen only once. Specimen: memory (CD45RO+) CD8+ T cells from blood. These receptors originate from a human donor with multiple sclerosis. Each CDR3 is given with its conserved first and last residue. The order of the fields is CDR3 protein, CDR3 DNA, V gene, D gene, J gene, clone size. D genes are given only for firm matches. Size tells how often a clone was seen (once, few, many) or the class of an expanded clone, and some rows leave it out.

CASAGTGAHEQYF	TGTGCCAGCGCCGGGACAGGGGCCCACGAGCAGTACTTC	TRBV6-5	TRBD1	TRBJ2-7	few
CASSEEKGAADTQYF	TGTGCCAGCAGTGAAGAGAAGGGAGCAGCAGATACGCAGTATTTT	TRBV6-1	.	TRBJ2-3	.
CASSIEWGTSGLPYNEQFF	TGTGCCAGTAGTATAGAGTGGGGGACTAGCGGGCTTCCCTACAATGAGCAGTTCTTC	TRBV19	TRBD2	TRBJ2-1	.
CASSVGGGTSTDTQYF	TGTGCCAGCAGCGTAGGTGGCGGGACTAGCACAGATACGCAGTATTTT	TRBV9	.	TRBJ2-3	.
CASSFTKTGELFF	TGTGCCAGCAGTTTCACAAAGACCGGGGAGCTGTTTTTT	TRBV6-5	.	TRBJ2-2	.
CASSWVSGRDADTQYF	TGTGCCAGCAGCTGGGTGAGCGGGAGGGATGCAGATACGCAGTATTTT	TRBV28	TRBD2	TRBJ2-3	once
CASSEAGGTGELFF	TGTGCCAGCAGTGAAGCGGGGGGCACCGGGGAGCTGTTTTTT	TRBV6-4	TRBD2	TRBJ2-2	medium-sized
CASSLVVYEQYF	TGTGCCAGCAGCTTAGTAGTATACGAGCAGTACTTC	TRBV7-9	.	TRBJ2-7	.
CASIGAGDWNTQYF	TGCGCCAGCATCGGGGCAGGGGATTGGAATACGCAGTATTTT	TRBV5-1	.	TRBJ2-3	.
CSVEDTGYRPNGYTF	TGCAGCGTTGAGGATACAGGGTACCGGCCAAATGGCTACACCTTC	TRBV29-1	.	TRBJ1-2	once
CASSYEVRGQGGAFF	TGTGCCAGCAGTTACGAGGTCAGGGGGCAAGGAGGGGCTTTCTTT	TRBV6-5	TRBD1	TRBJ1-1	.
CASSLDYGSGELFF	TGTGCCAGCAGCTTAGATTACGGGAGCGGGGAGCTGTTTTTT	TRBV7-8	.	TRBJ2-2	few
CASSARSGGTDTQYF	TGTGCCAGCAGCGCCCGTAGCGGGGGTACAGATACGCAGTATTTT	TRBV7-9	TRBD2	TRBJ2-3	.
CASSGTGNTGELFF	TGTGCCAGCAGCGGGACAGGGAACACCGGGGAGCTGTTTTTT	TRBV6-4	TRBD1	TRBJ2-2	few
CASSPRGADTDTQYF	TGTGCCAGCAGCCCTCGGGGAGCGGACACAGATACGCAGTATTTT	TRBV9	.	TRBJ2-3	few
CASSRLAGRTDTQYF	TGTGCCAGCAGCCGACTAGCGGGGAGGACAGATACGCAGTATTTT	TRBV6-5	TRBD2	TRBJ2-3	once
CASSPPDKVNTGELFF	TGTGCCAGCAGCCCCCCCGACAAGGTGAACACCGGGGAGCTGTTTTTT	TRBV7-6	.	TRBJ2-2	.
CASRPYSPTDTQYF	TGTGCCAGCAGACCATACTCCCCCACAGATACGCAGTATTTT	TRBV27	.	TRBJ2-3	once
CASSGTGGLGVQFF	TGTGCCAGCAGTGGGACAGGGGGACTTGGGGTGCAGTTCTTC	TRBV28	TRBD1	TRBJ2-1	.
CASSYQTGWGYTF	TGTGCCAGCAGTTACCAGACAGGTTGGGGCTACACCTTC	TRBV28	.	TRBJ1-2	.
CAWSVGDEYEQYF	TGTGCCTGGAGTGTGGGCGATGAATACGAGCAGTACTTC	TRBV30	.	TRBJ2-7	.
CASSVGGSYNEQFF	TGTGCCAGCAGCGTGGGGGGCTCCTACAATGAGCAGTTCTTC	TRBV9	.	TRBJ2-1	.
CASSFASNTGTGSQPQHF	TGTGCCAGCAGTTTCGCCTCTAATACAGGGACGGGGAGTCAGCCCCAGCATTTT	TRBV28	.	TRBJ1-5	.
CASSEDPGTEAFF	TGTGCCAGCAGTGAAGACCCAGGCACTGAAGCTTTCTTT	TRBV6-4	.	TRBJ1-1	few
CASSFGGSQPQHF	TGTGCCAGCAGCTTTGGCGGGAGTCAGCCCCAGCATTTT	TRBV7-9	.	TRBJ1-5	.
CASSTLITANTEAFF	TGTGCCAGCAGTACGTTGATAACAGCGAACACTGAAGCTTTCTTT	TRBV6-5	.	TRBJ1-1	.
CASSLSITGGGANVLTF	TGTGCCAGCAGTTTATCGATAACGGGGGGTGGGGCCAACGTCCTGACTTTC	TRBV27	TRBD2	TRBJ2-6	.
CASSPPYRGGGNEQFF	TGCGCCAGCAGCCCCCCATACAGGGGCGGCGGCAATGAGCAGTTCTTC	TRBV4-1	TRBD1	TRBJ2-1	.
CATSTRQGKEQETQYF	TGTGCCACCAGCACGAGACAGGGAAAGGAGCAAGAGACCCAGTACTTC	TRBV15	TRBD1	TRBJ2-5	.
CASSPGRGSGKNIQYF	TGTGCCAGCTCACCTGGCAGGGGCTCGGGCAAAAACATTCAGTACTTC	TRBV18	.	TRBJ2-4	.
CASSWTRDRGLVNQPQHF	TGTGCCAGCAGCTGGACCCGGGACAGGGGGCTCGTCAATCAGCCCCAGCATTTT	TRBV11-3	TRBD1	TRBJ1-5	.
CASSPGLGPYNEQFF	TGTGCCAGCAGTCCGGGACTAGGTCCCTACAATGAGCAGTTCTTC	TRBV27	TRBD2	TRBJ2-1	.
CASSVDREDPNTDTQYF	TGTGCCAGCAGCGTTGATCGGGAGGACCCTAACACAGATACGCAGTATTTT	TRBV9	TRBD2	TRBJ2-3	.
CASSQDRLAGPTDTQYF	TGCGCCAGCAGCCAAGATCGGCTAGCGGGACCCACAGATACGCAGTATTTT	TRBV4-1	TRBD2	TRBJ2-3	.
CASNRLYSSTDTQYF	TGCGCCAGCAATAGACTTTATTCTAGCACAGATACGCAGTATTTT	TRBV10-2	.	TRBJ2-3	.
CASSLLTGEAFF	TGTGCCAGCAGCTTATTAACAGGTGAAGCTTTCTTT	TRBV11-2	.	TRBJ1-1	.
CASSLDVGGYTF	TGCGCCAGCAGCTTGGACGTCGGTGGCTACACCTTC	TRBV5-1	.	TRBJ1-2	.
CASSFRSGELFF	TGCGCCAGCAGCTTTAGGAGCGGGGAGCTGTTTTTT	TRBV5-1	.	TRBJ2-2	.
CASSVRGATDTQYF	TGTGCCAGCAGTGTCAGGGGGGCCACAGATACGCAGTATTTT	TRBV6-4	.	TRBJ2-3	.
CASSGQGYEFF	TGTGCCAGTAGCGGACAGGGATATGAGTTCTTC	TRBV19	TRBD1	TRBJ2-1	.
CASSSAGTTLYNEQFF	TGTGCCAGCAGTTCAGCGGGGACCACCCTCTACAATGAGCAGTTCTTC	TRBV6-5	TRBD2	TRBJ2-1	.
CASSVRDSSYEQYF	TGTGCCAGCAGCGTCCGGGACAGTTCCTACGAGCAGTACTTC	TRBV9	TRBD1	TRBJ2-7	.
CASSVSGGAKLTDTQYF	TGTGCCAGCAGTGTTAGCGGGGGGGCCAAACTCACAGATACGCAGTATTTT	TRBV2	TRBD2	TRBJ2-3	.
CASGNAGTGVTEAFF	TGTGCTAGTGGTAACGCCGGGACAGGGGTAACTGAAGCTTTCTTT	TRBV12-5	TRBD1	TRBJ1-1	.
CASSPIAGGFETQYF	TGTGCCAGCAGCCCTATAGCGGGAGGGTTCGAGACCCAGTACTTC	TRBV5-4	TRBD2	TRBJ2-5	.
CASSEVQGGNEQFF	TGTGCCAGCAGTGAGGTACAGGGCGGGAATGAGCAGTTCTTC	TRBV25-1	.	TRBJ2-1	.